This passage covers 28 T cell receptor beta chains from one sample sequenced in a study of T cells in tumors after PD-1 blockade. Data came from immunoSEQ multiplex PCR; TCRdb stores just in-frame clones and leaves some out. The data hold 45,000 or so clones, with roughly 84% observed a single time. Sequenced material: PBMCs, taken before anti-PD-1 therapy. These receptors were taken from a human donor with advanced basal cell or squamous cell carcinoma (not recorded which).

The V and J genes are TRBV7-2 and TRBJ2-5; 11 positions agree with TRBD2. This CDR3 spans 16 amino acids. The germline gives CDR1 SGHTA, CDR2 FQGNSA. V gave up 1 base and J gave up 5 bases; unmatched junction bases: 6. The CDR3 nucleotides read TGTGCCAGCAGCTTAGTTAGCGGGAGGGGTGGGGAGACCCAGTACTTC. Protein: CASSLVSGRGGETQYF.

The rearrangement joins TRBV6-1 to TRBJ2-1; D unresolved. CDR3 length: 15 amino acids. V lost 3 bases and J 2 bases, leaving 11 bases between the germline ends. Germline-derived CDR1 and CDR2 are MNHNS and SASEGT. As DNA, the CDR3 is TGTGCCAGCAGTGAGGAAGGTCAAACCTACAATGAGCAGTTCTTC. It is translated as CASSEEGQTYNEQFF.

The chain combines TRBV19 with TRBJ2-3; D is unclear. V was shortened by 1 base and J by 3 bases, with 11 bases between the two germline ends. There are 15 residues in the CDR3. The germline V gene has CDR1 LNHDA and CDR2 SQIVND (reference sequence). CDR3 nucleotides: TGTGCCAGTAGTATAGGTTCAGCCCGAACAGATACGCAGTATTTT. Residues: CASSIGSARTDTQYF. Supplemented by reference TRBV19 and TRBJ2-3, the full variable domain reads DGGITQSPKYLFRKEGQNVTLSCEQNLNHDAMYWYRQDPGQGLRLIYYSQIVNDFQKGDIAEGYSVSREKKESFPLTVTSAQKNPTAFYLCASSIGSARTDTQYFGPGTRLTVL.

This sequence joins TRBV19 and TRBJ2-7, with 9 bases matching TRBD1. Germline CDR1 and CDR2: LNHDA and SQIVND (reference sequence). The CDR3 length is 15 residues. The CDR3 protein is CGPPHRGRTRYEQYF. CDR3 DNA: TGTGGCCCGCCCCACAGGGGGCGAACTAGGTACGAGCAGTACTTC.

This chain uses TRBV5-1 with TRBJ2-3, with D possibly TRBD2 on 5 matching bases. The CDR3 totals 15 residues. The V and J ends lost 0 bases and 5 bases respectively, with 13 bases between them. Germline V gene data show CDR1 as SGHRS and CDR2 as YFSETQ. The CDR3 DNA is TGCGCCAGCAGCTTGGGTTTCGGGGATGAAGATACGCAGTATTTT. Translation gives CASSLGFGDEDTQYF.

V usage is TRBV5-5 and J usage is TRBJ2-1; 14 nucleotides agree with TRBD2. This CDR3 region has 15 residues. The ends lost 2 bases at V and 9 bases at J; junction bases unmatched: 4. CDR1 is SGHKS, CDR2 YYEKEE, per germline (reference sequence). The CDR3 spells CASSFSGLAGGEQFF. The CDR3 DNA follows: TGTGCCAGCAGCTTTTCAGGACTAGCGGGAGGTGAGCAGTTCTTC.

The table lists this clone with a count of one. This rearrangement joins TRBV5-1 to TRBJ1-5; no definite D call. Trimming left V 2 bases short and J 2 bases short, with 5 bases between. The CDR3 contains 13 residues. Germline V gives CDR1 SGHRS, CDR2 YFSETQ. CDR3 DNA: TGCGCCAGCAGCTTTGAGGGCAATCAGCCCCAGCATTTT. This gives the protein CASSFEGNQPQHF.

This clone was counted only a few times. The junction differs from germline at one of its ends, possibly a read error. J is TRBJ1-4 and V is TRBV4-1; tentative D call: TRBD1 (5 bases). CDR1 and CDR2 (germline): MGHRA, YSYEKL. This CDR3 is built from 13 residues. CDR3 in DNA: TGCGCCAGCAGCCAAGCCTTCGACAGAAAAACTGTTTTT. This sequence encodes CASSQAFDRKTVF.

CDR3 in DNA: TGTGCCAGCAGCTTGGGAGGCCACTACGAGCAGTACTTC. Its translation: CASSLGGHYEQYF. The chain couples TRBV5-4 to TRBJ2-7, with D hard to call. V was pared by 0 bases and J by 3 bases, with 7 bases between. Germline CDR1 and CDR2: SGHNT and YYREEE (reference sequence). This CDR3 spans 13 amino acids. The entire variable domain, with the rest obtained from reference TRBV5-4 and TRBJ2-7, is as follows: ETGVTQSPTHLIKTRGQQVTLRCSSQSGHNTVSWYQQALGQGPQFIFQYYREEENGRGNFPPRFSGLQFPNYSSELNVNALELDDSALYLCASSLGGHYEQYFGPGTRLTVT.

This chain uses TRBV14 with TRBJ2-1; 7 nucleotides match TRBD1. The CDR3 has 15 residues. V shed 5 bases, J shed 9 bases, and the junction held 13 bases outside the gene matches. Germline CDR1 SGHDN, CDR2 FVKESK. The CDR3 is CASSEQGYAHGEQFF. The CDR3 DNA reads TGTGCCAGCAGCGAACAGGGGTACGCTCATGGTGAGCAGTTCTTC.

This chain joins TRBV6-1 and TRBJ2-7; D is unresolved. Germline CDR1 reads MNHNS; CDR2 reads SASEGT. CDR3 length: 15 amino acids. Deletions cut 2 bases from V and 1 base from J, with 12 bases between. In DNA form, the CDR3 reads TGTGCCAGCAGTGAAATGTCGTACGGGTCCTACGAGCAGTACTTC. Its protein is CASSEMSYGSYEQYF.

CDR3 amino acids: CAISEARHGYTF. The CDR3 coding sequence is TGTGCCATCAGTGAGGCCCGGCATGGCTACACCTTC. This chain connects TRBV10-3 to TRBJ1-2; D gene uncertain. V was cut by 2 bases and J by 6 bases, with 7 bases left in between. Germline CDR1 is ENHRY and CDR2 is SYGVKD. CDR3 length: 12 residues.

The V gene is TRBV4-2, the J gene TRBJ1-5, with D maybe TRBD1 (6 bases). The CDR3 covers 16 residues. The V end was cut by 1 base, the J end by 7 bases, with 17 bases between. The germline V gene has CDR1 LGHNA and CDR2 YNFKEQ. CDR3 nucleotide sequence: TGTGCCAGCAGCCAAGGAGAACCTAGGGGGGACCAGCCCCAGCATTTT. Translated, it gives CASSQGEPRGDQPQHF.

The chain employs TRBV5-1 and TRBJ2-3; D remains ambiguous. Germline loops: CDR1 SGHRS, CDR2 YFSETQ. V was pared by 3 bases and J by 4 bases, with 9 bases between. The CDR3 loop spans 13 amino acids. For the CDR3, the DNA is TGCGCCAGCAGCTCCCCAAACGCAGATACGCAGTATTTT. Translating it yields CASSSPNADTQYF.

V is TRBV27 and J is TRBJ2-1, with 10 bases lining up with TRBD2. V lost 5 bases, J lost 8 bases, and 12 bases stayed unmatched. In germline, CDR1 is MNHEY, CDR2 SMNVEV (reference sequence). CDR3 length: 16 amino acids. The CDR3 sequence: CASSPLEAGGPHEQFF. The CDR3 nucleotides are TGTGCCAGCAGTCCACTCGAAGCGGGAGGGCCGCATGAGCAGTTCTTC.

V gene TRBV6-6 combines with J gene TRBJ2-6; D is possibly TRBD1 (6 bases). The V gene's germline CDR1 is MNHNY and CDR2 SVGAGI (reference sequence). The CDR3 contains 14 residues. Trimming removed 5 bases at V and 10 bases at J, with 15 bases between. The CDR3 is CASSVQGQINVLTF. CDR3 DNA: TGTGCCAGCAGTGTACAGGGACAAATAAACGTCCTGACTTTC.

V gene TRBV6-1 combines with J gene TRBJ2-5; the match to TRBD2 covers 7 bases. With V trimmed by 2 bases and J by 4 bases, 13 bases remained unmatched. CDR3 length equals 17 residues. Germline values: CDR1 MNHNS, CDR2 SASEGT. The CDR3 nucleotides read TGTGCCAGCAGTGAAACCCTCTCGGGACTAAATGGAGAGACCCAGTACTTC. Amino acids: CASSETLSGLNGETQYF.

J is TRBJ2-3 and V is TRBV7-9; 10 bases align to TRBD2. The CDR3 totals 15 residues. Germline CDR1 is SEHNR and CDR2 is FQNEAQ (reference sequence). The trim removed 4 bases at V and 2 bases at J, leaving 3 bases unmatched. Here the CDR3 reads CASSSLAGSTDTQYF. For the CDR3, the DNA is TGTGCCAGCAGCTCACTAGCGGGGTCCACAGATACGCAGTATTTT.

This clone has just one count. Germline and junction disagree at one end, which may indicate a read error. The V and J genes are TRBV14 and TRBJ2-5; perhaps TRBD2 as D (5 bases). The CDR3 loop spans 14 amino acids. Germline-derived CDR1 and CDR2 are SGHDN and FVKESK. The CDR3 DNA sequence: TGTGCCGGCAGCCAACGGGAAATAGGGGAGACCCAGTACTTC. Translating gives CAGSQREIGETQYF.

The genes are TRBV29-1 and TRBJ1-1, with a weak D call TRBD1 (5 bases). Trimming left V 4 bases short and J 3 bases short, with 12 bases between. Germline-derived CDR1 and CDR2 are SQVTM and ANQGSEA. The CDR3 sequence is 13 residues long. CDR3 amino acids: CSVGWTPYTEAFF. CDR3 DNA sequence: TGCAGCGTTGGGTGGACACCTTACACTGAAGCTTTCTTT.

The chain uses TRBV7-2 and TRBJ1-3; D call uncertain. This CDR3 region has 16 residues. Germline V gene data show CDR1 as SGHTA and CDR2 as FQGNSA. The V end was cut by 1 base, the J end by 1 base, with 11 bases between. In nucleotides, the CDR3 is TGTGCCAGCAGCTTAGTTGTGGGTATATCTGGAAACACCATATATTTT. Protein sequence: CASSLVVGISGNTIYF.

The rearrangement links TRBV5-4 to TRBJ2-7; TRBD2 matches 9 bases. The CDR3 consists of 15 residues. Germline loops: CDR1 SGHNT, CDR2 YYREEE (reference sequence). Trimming cost V 4 bases and J 0 bases; bases outside gene matches: 5. CDR3 nucleotides: TGTGCCAGCAGCCCAGGTAGCGGGAGCTCCTACGAGCAGTACTTC. Its translation is CASSPGSGSSYEQYF.

The genes are TRBV5-5 and TRBJ1-2; 9 bases align to TRBD1. CDR1 is SGHKS and CDR2 is YYEKEE in the germline V gene (reference sequence). V lost 4 bases to trimming and J lost 3 bases; unmatched junction nucleotides: 1. The CDR3 runs 13 residues. The CDR3 is CASSRTGDYGYTF. CDR3 nucleotide sequence: TGTGCCAGCAGCAGGACAGGGGACTATGGCTACACCTTC. Using reference TRBV5-5 and TRBJ1-2 for the parts outside the CDR3, the full variable domain is DAGVTQSPTHLIKTRGQQVTLRCSPISGHKSVSWYQQVLGQGPQFIFQYYEKEERGRGNFPDRFSARQFPNYSSELNVNALLLGDSALYLCASSRTGDYGYTFGSGTRLTVV.

The chain links TRBV29-1 to TRBJ2-3; the D call may be TRBD1 or TRBD2 (5 bases each). In germline, CDR1 is SQVTM, CDR2 ANQGSEA. V lost 2 bases, J lost 4 bases, and 19 bases lay in between. The CDR3 extends over 16 amino acids. The CDR3 reads CSVEHPLGPSADTQYF. The CDR3, as DNA: TGCAGCGTTGAACACCCCTTGGGACCAAGTGCAGATACGCAGTATTTT.

V is TRBV7-2 and J is TRBJ2-7; maybe TRBD1 (6 bases). CDR1 is SGHTA, CDR2 FQGNSA, per germline. This CDR3 contains 14 residues. V was trimmed by 5 bases and J by 1 base, leaving 12 bases between them. Written as DNA, the CDR3 is TGTGCCAGCAGCCCAGGGGTTCAGTCCTACGAGCAGTACTTC. Its translation: CASSPGVQSYEQYF.

The chain recombines TRBV11-1 with TRBJ1-1; no firm D call. The CDR3 has 15 residues. With 1 base removed from V and 1 base from J, the gap between germline ends came to 10 bases. CDR1 and CDR2 from the germline V gene are SGHAT and FQDESV (reference sequence). The CDR3: CASSLGLGRNTEAFF. The CDR3 bases are TGTGCCAGCAGCTTAGGACTGGGCCGGAACACTGAAGCTTTCTTT.

V gene TRBV14 combines with J gene TRBJ1-2; D gene uncertain. This CDR3 region has 14 residues. Trimming removed 1 base at V and 7 bases at J, with 13 bases between. CDR1 and CDR2 from the germline V gene are SGHDN and FVKESK. The CDR3 DNA reads as TGTGCCAGCAGCCAAGGAGTTAGGGTGACTGGCTACACCTTC. As protein: CASSQGVRVTGYTF.

The chain recombines TRBV24-1 with TRBJ2-7, with 9 bases aligning to TRBD1. Germline assignment: CDR1 KGHDR and CDR2 SFDVKD. The ends lost 3 bases at V and 2 bases at J; junction bases unmatched: 4. CDR3 length equals 15 residues. As DNA, the CDR3 is TGTGCCACCAGTGATCAGACAGGGGGGCCCTACGAGCAGTACTTC. This sequence encodes CATSDQTGGPYEQYF.